The 6 T cell receptor beta chains below all came from one sample that was sequenced in a study of T-cell reconstitution after alpha-beta-depleted transplantation in children. This sample's TCRbeta library carried unique molecular identifier barcodes. TCRdb used MiXCR to reprocess the PCR reads, holding one entry per CDR3 protein. The sample holds 84,000 or so distinct CDR3 sequences, about 16% seen once. The sequencing here drew on PBMCs, mostly from graft donor cells, taken 180 days after TCRalphabeta/CD19-depleted stem cell transplant. The receptors here all came from a male patient aged 2 to 9 who had a stem cell transplant for acute lymphoblastic leukemia, so the T cells may come from the graft donor.

This clonotype was seen more than once but under ten times. This chain uses TRBV9 with TRBJ1-1, with 8 bases aligning to TRBD1. Germline trimming cut 3 bases from V and 8 bases from J; bases unmatched to any gene: 6. Germline V gives CDR1 SGDLS, CDR2 YYNGEE. The CDR3 loop spans 13 amino acids. The CDR3 reads CASSAGTGEEAFF. CDR3 coding DNA: TGTGCCAGCAGCGCTGGGACAGGCGAAGAAGCTTTCTTT.

The sample holds a few counts of this clonotype. V is TRBV5-5 and J is TRBJ2-5, with D possibly TRBD1 on 5 matching bases. The CDR3 loop spans 12 amino acids. From germline, CDR1 is SGHKS and CDR2 YYEKEE (reference sequence). The V end lost 5 bases, the J end lost 3 bases, and 8 bases lay between the germline ends. The CDR3 DNA reads TGTGCCAGCAGACTCAGGGAAGAGACCCAGTACTTC. It encodes CASRLREETQYF.

This clonotype showed up just a few times. This chain connects TRBV20-1 to TRBJ1-2; 7 bases match TRBD1. Germline V gene sequence: CDR1 DFQATT, CDR2 SNEGSKA (reference sequence). The CDR3 totals 13 residues. V lost 5 bases to trimming and J lost 6 bases; unmatched junction nucleotides: 9. CDR3 in amino acids: CSASEGARDGYTF. CDR3 sequence (DNA): TGCAGTGCTTCGGAGGGGGCGCGAGATGGCTACACCTTC.

This clonotype was seen a handful of times. This chain uses TRBV10-3 with TRBJ2-3, with 13 bases matching TRBD2. Germline V CDR1 and CDR2: ENHRY, SYGVKD. CDR3 length: 15 residues. Losses at the gene ends were 6 bases for V and 3 bases for J; bases not matched to a gene: 3. In DNA form, the CDR3 reads TGTGCCATCAGCGGACTAGCGGGGGAGACAGATACGCAGTATTTT. Translation: CAISGLAGETDTQYF.

The table lists this clonotype with a count of one. It may be a read error: a sequence one base away is much more abundant. The rearrangement joins TRBV12-3 or TRBV12-4 to TRBJ2-7, with no clear D. V dropped 5 bases and J dropped 4 bases, with 18 bases sitting between them. The CDR3 contains 15 residues. CDR3: CASSPVSFELYEQYF. CDR3 sequence (DNA): TGTGCCAGCAGTCCCGTCAGCTTCGAATTGTACGAGCAGTACTTC.

This clonotype has a handful of counts. The chain links TRBV20-1 to TRBJ1-5; D is ambiguous. The CDR3 is 14 residues long. V lost 0 bases, J lost 1 base, and 7 bases lay in between. Germline V gene lookup returns CDR1 DFQATT and CDR2 SNEGSKA (reference sequence). The DNA for the CDR3 is TGCAGTGCTAGAGATCGAAGGAGCAATCAGCCCCAGCATTTT. It codes for CSARDRRSNQPQHF.